This is a list of T cell receptor beta chains from one sample in a study of spatial heterogeneity in lung cancer. MiXCR, run by TCRdb on the 5' RACE reads, gives a single entry per CDR3 protein. The table includes about 92,000 distinct CDR3 sequences, less than 15% detected once. Here the sequenced sample was PBMCs, taken at surgery. These receptors were obtained from a male donor with early-stage non-small cell lung cancer. Both conserved end residues are part of each CDR3. A D gene is named only where the DNA matches it firmly. Rows may omit the clone size; those that give it use once, few, many or a size class.

j_call d_call clone_size v_call cdr3_aa cdr3_nt
TRBJ2-3 NA few TRBV10-3 CAISQDPDTDTQYF TGTGCCATCAGCCAAGACCCCGACACAGATACGCAGTATTTT
TRBJ1-1 TRBD1 few TRBV10-2 CASSQGQYTEAFF TGCGCCAGCAGCCAGGGACAGTACACTGAAGCTTTCTTT
TRBJ1-3 NA many TRBV4-3 CASSQIDGGNTIYF TGCGCCAGCAGCCAAATCGATGGAGGAAACACCATATATTTT
TRBJ2-3 NA NA TRBV3-1 CASSQAGFGSDTQYF TGTGCCAGCAGCCAAGCGGGGTTCGGTTCAGATACGCAGTATTTT
TRBJ2-2 NA NA TRBV10-3 CAPSPRSGITGELFF TGTGCCCCTAGTCCCCGCTCTGGAATCACCGGGGAGCTGTTTTTT
TRBJ2-7 TRBD1 many TRBV4-1 CASSQVTGTGFGEQYF TGCGCCAGCAGCCAGGTTACCGGGACAGGGTTCGGCGAGCAGTACTTC
TRBJ2-5 TRBD2 NA TRBV7-2 CASSLATAGGRTQYF TGTGCCAGCAGCTTAGCCACGGCGGGGGGTAGGACCCAGTACTTC
TRBJ1-2 NA NA TRBV28 CASRVGGYGYTF TGTGCCAGCAGGGTTGGAGGATATGGCTACACCTTC
TRBJ2-7 NA few TRBV23-1 CASSPPSAEGPYEQYF TGCGCCAGCAGTCCGCCCTCAGCGGAAGGTCCCTACGAGCAGTACTTC
TRBJ2-3 TRBD1 NA TRBV20-1 CSAPNQGQGTDTQYF TGCAGTGCCCCCAATCAGGGACAGGGAACAGATACGCAGTATTTT
TRBJ2-5 TRBD2 few TRBV7-2 CASSLAGFSGVAQYF TGTGCCAGCAGCTTAGCGGGGTTTAGCGGGGTGGCCCAGTACTTC
TRBJ2-5 NA NA TRBV24-1 CATSDLKGGGETQYF TGTGCCACCAGTGATTTGAAGGGCGGGGGCGAGACCCAGTACTTC
TRBJ1-4 TRBD1 few TRBV2 CASSARTGAAEKLFF TGTGCCAGCAGTGCCAGGACAGGGGCCGCTGAAAAACTGTTTTTT
TRBJ2-5 TRBD1 few TRBV5-1 CASSTGRTGQETQYF TGCGCCAGCAGCACTGGCAGGACAGGACAAGAGACCCAGTACTTC
TRBJ2-6 NA once TRBV7-2 CASNLGPGANVLTF TGTGCCAGCAACTTAGGTCCTGGGGCCAACGTCCTGACTTTC
TRBJ2-7 TRBD1 many TRBV29-1 CSVEYVGQGRSEQYF TGCAGCGTTGAATACGTAGGACAGGGTCGCTCCGAGCAGTACTTC
TRBJ2-7 TRBD2 NA TRBV28 CASSVGASGTYEQYF TGTGCCAGCAGTGTCGGGGCTAGCGGGACGTACGAGCAGTACTTC
TRBJ2-7 NA many TRBV5-1 CASSVDSLSYEQYF TGCGCCAGCAGCGTGGACTCGCTCTCCTACGAGCAGTACTTC
TRBJ1-4 NA few TRBV9 CASSVAATNEKLFF TGTGCCAGCAGCGTAGCGGCTACTAATGAAAAACTGTTTTTT
TRBJ2-3 TRBD2 few TRBV2 CASTEGLAGGADTQYF TGTGCCAGCACCGAGGGGCTAGCGGGAGGAGCAGATACGCAGTATTTT
TRBJ2-5 NA few TRBV28 CASSTAGRRVRETQYF TGTGCCAGCAGTACGGCGGGCCGGCGTGTTCGAGAGACCCAGTACTTC
TRBJ1-3 NA few TRBV7-9 CASSLYSGRVYSGNTIYF TGTGCCAGCAGCTTATATTCCGGCAGGGTCTACTCTGGAAACACCATATATTTT